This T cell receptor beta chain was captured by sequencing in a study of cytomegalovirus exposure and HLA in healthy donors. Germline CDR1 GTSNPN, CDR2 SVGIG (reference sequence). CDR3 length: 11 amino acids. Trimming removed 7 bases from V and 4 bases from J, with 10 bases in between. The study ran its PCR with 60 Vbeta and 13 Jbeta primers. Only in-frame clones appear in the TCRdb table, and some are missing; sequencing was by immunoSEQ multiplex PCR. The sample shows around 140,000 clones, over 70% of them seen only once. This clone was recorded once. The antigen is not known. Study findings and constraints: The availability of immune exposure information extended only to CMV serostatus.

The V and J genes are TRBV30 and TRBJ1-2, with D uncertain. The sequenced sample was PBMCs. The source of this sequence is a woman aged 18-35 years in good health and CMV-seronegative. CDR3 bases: TGTGCCTTTTCGGTTGTCTATGGCTACACCTTC. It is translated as CAFSVVYGYTF.